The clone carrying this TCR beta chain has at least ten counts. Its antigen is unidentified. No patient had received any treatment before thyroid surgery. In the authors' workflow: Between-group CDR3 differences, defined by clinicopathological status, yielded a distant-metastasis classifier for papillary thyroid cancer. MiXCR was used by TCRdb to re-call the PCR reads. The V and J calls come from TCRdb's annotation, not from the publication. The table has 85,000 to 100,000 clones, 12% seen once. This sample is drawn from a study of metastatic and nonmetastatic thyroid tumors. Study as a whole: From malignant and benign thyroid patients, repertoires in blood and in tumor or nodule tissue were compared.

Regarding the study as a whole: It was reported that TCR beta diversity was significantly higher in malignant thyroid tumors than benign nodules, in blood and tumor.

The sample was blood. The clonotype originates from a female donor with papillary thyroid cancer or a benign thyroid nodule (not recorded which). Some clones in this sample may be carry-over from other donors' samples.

CDR3 amino acids: CASSLEGTSGRRELFF. The DNA for the CDR3 is TGTGCCAGCAGCTTAGAAGGGACTAGCGGGAGGCGGGAGCTGTTTTTT. V gene TRBV11-2 combines with J gene TRBJ2-2; 15 bases align to TRBD2. Germline V gene lookup returns CDR1 SGHAT and CDR2 FQNNGV. The trim removed 0 bases at V and 9 bases at J, leaving 2 bases unmatched. This CDR3 contains 16 residues.